Below, 25 T cell receptor beta chains from the same sample are listed, as sequenced in a study of blood T cells in healthy people across ages. Then a second PCR, running roughly 7 to 11 cycles, was carried out with a sample-barcoded 5' primer and a J-beta primer mix. TCRdb reprocessed the 5' RACE reads with MiXCR, giving one entry per CDR3 protein. The profile covers some 1.4 million distinct CDR3 sequences, with approximately 38% appearing a single time and 7.9% taken by the ten largest. Input material: blood. These receptors came from a woman in her late teens or twenties in good health.

About this clonotype itself: Here the CDR3 omits its conserved ending phenylalanine or tryptophan, so a read error is the likely source. V is TRBV6-6 and J is TRBJ1-1, with D perhaps TRBD1 (5 bases). Trimming took off 5 bases at V and 7 bases at J, with 17 bases between the two ends. Germline V gives CDR1 MNHNY, CDR2 SVGAGI (reference sequence). The CDR3 spans 14 residues. CDR3 region: CASSRNKGHLEAFV. CDR3 DNA: TGTGCCAGCAGTCGGAACAAAGGACACCTTGAAGCTTTCGTT.

The gene calls are TRBV9 and TRBJ1-2, with D maybe TRBD1 (6 bases). CDR3 length: 18 residues. V was clipped by 1 base and J by 0 bases, with 19 bases between them. The germline CDR1 and CDR2 sequences are SGDLS and YYNGEE. The DNA for the CDR3 is TGTGCCAGCAGCGTATTTACCATGTGGACAGAAGCTAACTATGGCTACACCTTC. It translates to CASSVFTMWTEANYGYTF.

The genes are TRBV3-1 and TRBJ2-3, with D perhaps matching TRBD2 (5 bases). Trimming left V 4 bases short and J 6 bases short, with 17 bases between. Germline V gene data show CDR1 as LGHDT and CDR2 as YNNKEL (reference sequence). The CDR3 runs 15 residues. As DNA, the CDR3 is TGTGCCAGCAGCCCAGCGTCGAGGGCCGGGGATACGCAGTATTTT. Encoded protein: CASSPASRAGDTQYF.

This clonotype was seen only a few times. The chain uses TRBV7-2 and TRBJ1-2, with TRBD1 identical over 8 bases. CDR1 and CDR2 from the germline V gene are SGHTA and FQGNSA. This CDR3 comprises 13 residues. The trim removed 4 bases at V and 8 bases at J, leaving 6 bases unmatched. The CDR3 DNA reads TGTGCCAGCAGCTCGCGGACAGGGACCGGCTACACCTTC. Protein: CASSSRTGTGYTF.

This chain joins TRBV6-1 and TRBJ2-7; D remains unclear. CDR3 length: 13 residues. Germline CDR1 MNHNS, CDR2 SASEGT. V gave up 10 bases and J gave up 7 bases, with 20 bases separating them. The CDR3 spells CATVQNTYNEQYF. CDR3 bases: TGTGCCACTGTTCAGAACACCTACAATGAGCAGTACTTC.

The chain employs TRBV11-1 and TRBJ1-1, with a possible D match to TRBD1 (5 bases). This CDR3 is built from 15 residues. Trimming took 3 bases from V and 4 from J, leaving 15 bases between them. The germline CDR1 and CDR2 sequences are SGHAT and FQDESV (reference sequence). CDR3 nucleotides: TGTGCCAGCAGCTTCAGAGGGGTAGTGGTCACTGAAGCTTTCTTT. Translating it yields CASSFRGVVVTEAFF. Using reference TRBV11-1 and TRBJ1-1 for the parts outside the CDR3, the full variable domain is EAEVAQSPRYKITEKSQAVAFWCDPISGHATLYWYRQILGQGPELLVQFQDESVVDDSQLPKDRFSAERLKGVDSTLKIQPAELGDSAMYLCASSFRGVVVTEAFFGQGTRLTVV.

The rearrangement links TRBV11-2 to TRBJ1-3; D remains unclear. Trimming left V 0 bases short and J 0 bases short, with 12 bases between. The CDR3 is 17 amino acids. Looked up from germline, CDR1 is SGHAT and CDR2 is FQNNGV. The CDR3, as DNA: TGTGCCAGCAGCTTAGATCTGGTGACGGTCTCTGGAAACACCATATATTTT. Amino acid sequence: CASSLDLVTVSGNTIYF.

The gene calls are TRBV7-2 and TRBJ2-1, with unresolved D. Trimming cost V 6 bases and J 7 bases, with 16 bases left between them. The CDR3 is 14 amino acids. Germline CDR1 reads SGHTA; CDR2 reads FQGNSA. The chain's CDR3 is CASRLRSIRNEQFF. The CDR3 nucleotides are TGTGCCAGCAGGCTTAGATCTATTCGGAATGAGCAGTTCTTC.

V gene TRBV27 combines with J gene TRBJ2-7; D may be TRBD2 (6 bases). Trimming cost V 10 bases and J 1 base, with 17 bases left between them. This CDR3 spans 14 amino acids. Germline V CDR1 and CDR2: MNHEY, SMNVEV (reference sequence). The CDR3 sequence: CATKGTGGSYEQYF. The CDR3 DNA follows: TGTGCCACCAAAGGGACTGGCGGTTCCTACGAGCAGTACTTC.

V usage is TRBV24-1 and J usage is TRBJ2-5; TRBD2 agrees at 7 bases. Germline values: CDR1 KGHDR, CDR2 SFDVKD. The CDR3 contains 13 residues. Trimming took 3 bases from V and 11 from J; bases not matched to a gene: 8. CDR3 loop: CATSDKLANEQYF. The CDR3 region has the DNA TGTGCCACCAGTGATAAACTAGCGAATGAGCAGTACTTC.

The V and J genes are TRBV6-6 and TRBJ2-7; 8 nucleotides match TRBD1. The CDR3 runs 15 residues. From germline, CDR1 is MNHNY and CDR2 SVGAGI (reference sequence). V shed 5 bases and J 3 bases; nucleotides not matched to a gene: 9. As DNA, the CDR3 is TGTGCCAGCAGTGATTTGGACAGGGTAGTCTACGAGCAGTACTTC. It translates to CASSDLDRVVYEQYF.

This clonotype came up a few times. V gene TRBV12-3 or TRBV12-4 combines with J gene TRBJ2-3; 10 bases align to TRBD2. V dropped 4 bases and J dropped 4; count of bases not matched to a gene: 8. CDR3 size: 16 residues. CDR3 DNA sequence: TGTGCCAGCAGTTCCCAGCGGGGGGGCCGTTCAGATACGCAGTATTTT. Translated: CASSSQRGGRSDTQYF.

This clonotype turned up a few times. The chain carries TRBV20-1 and TRBJ2-1, with 10 bases fitting TRBD2. CDR3 length: 16 amino acids. Germline CDR1 is DFQATT and CDR2 is SNEGSKA (reference sequence). Germline trimming cut 1 base from V and 4 bases from J; bases unmatched to any gene: 7. As DNA, the CDR3 is TGCAGTGCTAGAGGACTAGCGGGTGGTCATTACAATGAGCAGTTCTTC. It encodes CSARGLAGGHYNEQFF.

The V call is TRBV2, the J call TRBJ1-5; no clear D gene. Germline V gene lookup returns CDR1 SNHLY and CDR2 FYNNEI. V was shortened by 2 bases and J by 1 base, with 6 bases between the two germline ends. CDR3 length: 14 amino acids. As DNA, the CDR3 is TGTGCCAGCAGTGAAAAGGCGAGCAATCAGCCCCAGCATTTT. Protein product: CASSEKASNQPQHF.

This rearrangement joins TRBV12-3 or TRBV12-4 to TRBJ2-3, with D perhaps TRBD2 (6 bases). Trimming took off 6 bases at V and 6 bases at J, with 16 bases between the two ends. This CDR3 has 14 amino acids. The CDR3 is CASSWSLAGDTQYF. The CDR3, as DNA: TGTGCCAGCAGCTGGTCACTGGCGGGGGATACGCAGTATTTT.

This sequence joins TRBV2 and TRBJ1-1, with unresolved D. CDR1 and CDR2 from the germline V gene are SNHLY and FYNNEI. V was trimmed by 0 bases and J by 9 bases, leaving 17 bases between them. The CDR3 consists of 15 residues. CDR3 protein: CASSEAPEYASKAFF. The CDR3 nucleotides are TGTGCCAGCAGTGAAGCCCCCGAATATGCGTCTAAAGCTTTCTTT. Full variable domain (remainder filled in from reference TRBV2 and TRBJ1-1): EPEVTQTPSHQVTQMGQEVILRCVPISNHLYFYWYRQILGQKVEFLVSFYNNEISEKSEIFDDQFSVERPDGSNFTLKIRSTKLEDSAMYFCASSEAPEYASKAFFGQGTRLTVV.

There are many counts of this clonotype. The chain joins TRBV10-2 to TRBJ2-7, with unresolved D. CDR1 WSHSY and CDR2 SAAADI come from the germline V gene. The V gene lost 4 bases and the J gene lost 3 bases, with 4 bases spanning the gap. The CDR3 runs to 11 residues. CDR3 bases: TGCGCCAGCAGTGGCCACTACGAGCAGTACTTC. The encoded protein is CASSGHYEQYF.

The V and J genes are TRBV6-1 and TRBJ1-2; the D gene is possibly TRBD1 (5 bases). V lost 8 bases and J lost 4, with 14 bases in between. Looked up from germline, CDR1 is MNHNS and CDR2 is SASEGT. The CDR3 runs to 13 residues. Written as DNA, the CDR3 is TGTGCCAGCGTCGGGGGAGCGGGCTATGGCTACACCTTC. Encoded protein: CASVGGAGYGYTF.

The chain carries TRBV4-1 and TRBJ2-7; no firm D call. Germline CDR1 reads MGHRA; CDR2 reads YSYEKL. The V and J ends lost 2 bases and 3 bases respectively, with 14 bases between them. The CDR3 totals 15 residues. CDR3 sequence reads: CASSQSTSLGYEQYF. The DNA for the CDR3 is TGCGCCAGCAGCCAATCGACTTCGTTGGGCTACGAGCAGTACTTC.

The sample holds many counts of this clonotype. This sequence joins TRBV20-1 and TRBJ2-1, with TRBD2 matching over 9 bases. The V gene's germline CDR1 is DFQATT and CDR2 SNEGSKA (reference sequence). The CDR3 contains 14 residues. Trimming cost V 5 bases and J 5 bases; bases outside gene matches: 7. The CDR3: CSAVPGLANNEQFF. The CDR3 DNA follows: TGCAGTGCTGTCCCGGGACTAGCTAACAATGAGCAGTTCTTC.

This clonotype was recorded a few times. Mismatch with germline at one junction end may stem from a read error. V usage is TRBV4-1 and J usage is TRBJ2-1; 7 positions match TRBD2. CDR1 is MGHRA, CDR2 YSYEKL, per germline. This CDR3 contains 16 residues. The CDR3 sequence is CASSQRDHFSYNEQFF. The CDR3 coding sequence is TGCGCTAGCAGCCAGCGGGACCACTTCTCCTACAATGAGCAGTTCTTC.

The CDR3: CASSLEPGKNYGYTF. CDR3 nucleotide sequence: TGTGCCAGCAGCTTGGAACCAGGGAAGAACTATGGCTACACCTTC. The V and J genes are TRBV11-2 and TRBJ1-2, with D possibly TRBD1 on 5 matching bases. Between the trimmed V and J ends, which lost 3 bases and 2 bases, there was a span of 13 bases. CDR1 is SGHAT and CDR2 is FQNNGV in the germline V gene. The length of the CDR3 is 15 residues.

This clonotype turned up a few times. The chain employs TRBV11-2 and TRBJ2-5; D is uncertain. The germline V gene has CDR1 SGHAT and CDR2 FQNNGV. The length of the CDR3 is 11 residues. Deletions cut 4 bases from V and 11 bases from J, with 11 bases between. The CDR3 spells CASSSQVEQYF. The CDR3 DNA reads as TGTGCCAGCAGCTCCCAGGTTGAGCAGTACTTC.

Turning to this clonotype: A junction boundary mismatches the germline segment, possibly from a read error. The chain has TRBV29-1 and TRBJ2-7; 9 nucleotides align to TRBD2. Germline CDR1 SQVTM, CDR2 ANQGSEA. The CDR3 has 16 residues. The DNA of the CDR3 is TGCAGCGTTGGGGGGGGGAAGACTAGCGGCTCCTACGGGCAGTACTTC. Its translation: CSVGGGKTSGSYGQYF.

There are a few counts of this clonotype. CDR3 sequence: CASSFGTSGNYEQYF. DNA of the CDR3: TGTGCCAGCAGTTTTGGGACTAGCGGGAACTACGAGCAGTACTTC. The chain is built from TRBV12-3 or TRBV12-4 and TRBJ2-7, with 13 bases aligning to TRBD2. The CDR3 is 15 amino acids. Trimming cost V 3 bases and J 3 bases; bases outside gene matches: 2.